The 20 T cell receptor beta chains reported below all come from one sample, sequenced in a study of CD8+ T cells in alopecia areata. Treatment of the sample: oral pan-JAK inhibitor, 5-10 mg twice daily. RNA extraction and reverse transcription yielded cDNA as sequencing template. TCRdb's copy holds only in-frame clones and misses some; the assay was immunoSEQ multiplex PCR. The sample has some 220,000 clones; about three fifths are singletons. The sequencing used CD4+ T cells sorted from blood, collected at week 4, from a patient treated with tofacitinib. These receptors were taken from a human donor with alopecia areata.

This clone appeared once. The rearrangement joins TRBV7-2 to TRBJ2-7; D gene unclear. Germline V gives CDR1 SGHTA, CDR2 FQGNSA. The CDR3 totals 12 residues. V dropped 5 bases and J dropped 7 bases, with 12 bases sitting between them. In nucleotides, the CDR3 is TGTGCCAGCAGCCCGGGCCATGGGGAGCAGTACTTC. Translated, it gives CASSPGHGEQYF.

Here the CDR3 reads CASSQESAARSDTQYF. The DNA of the CDR3 is TGCGCCAGCAGCCAAGAATCGGCAGCAAGGTCAGATACGCAGTATTTT. The chain has TRBV4-3 and TRBJ2-3; no definite D call. Germline V CDR1 and CDR2: LGHNA, YSLEER. V lost 0 bases and J 4 bases, leaving 14 bases between the germline ends. This CDR3 is 16 amino acids long.

Details on this clone: This specimen includes other DNA sequences encoding the same CDR3. In DNA form, the CDR3 reads TGTGCCTGGAGTGGACAGGGGGGTCAGCCCCAGCATTTT. Protein product: CAWSGQGGQPQHF. V and J are TRBV30 and TRBJ1-5; TRBD1 matches 9 bases. This CDR3 contains 13 residues. The trim removed 1 base at V and 6 bases at J, leaving 1 base unmatched. Germline values: CDR1 GTSNPN, CDR2 SVGIG (reference sequence).

J is TRBJ2-1 and V is TRBV7-3; 12 bases are a match to TRBD2. Trimming cost V 5 bases and J 5 bases; bases outside gene matches: 7. The CDR3 runs to 16 residues. Per germline, CDR1 SGHTA and CDR2 FQGTGA. Written as DNA, the CDR3 is TGTGCCAGCAGCCTGACTAGCGGGGGACCGGACAATGAGCAGTTCTTC. It translates to CASSLTSGGPDNEQFF.

The V call is TRBV25-1, the J call TRBJ2-4; 8 bases are a match to TRBD1. V lost 3 bases, J lost 9 bases, and 7 bases stayed unmatched. CDR3 length equals 14 residues. Germline assignment: CDR1 MGHDK and CDR2 SYGVNS. The CDR3 DNA reads TGTGCCAGCAGTGACGGGGGACAGGCGGGCATTCAGTACTTC. Protein product: CASSDGGQAGIQYF.

The V gene is TRBV15, the J gene TRBJ2-6; no firm D call. The CDR3 sequence is 15 residues long. V lost 1 base and J lost 0, with 4 bases in between. Germline V gene data show CDR1 as LNHNV and CDR2 as YYDKDF (reference sequence). The CDR3 nucleotides read TGTGCCACCAGCAGAGGACCCTCTGGGGCCAACGTCCTGACTTTC. This codes for CATSRGPSGANVLTF.

The genes are TRBV30 and TRBJ1-1; 7 positions match TRBD1. The ends lost 0 bases at V and 3 bases at J; junction bases unmatched: 4. CDR1 is GTSNPN and CDR2 is SVGIG in the germline V gene (reference sequence). The CDR3 spans 14 residues. The CDR3 region is CAWSVKGADTEAFF. In nucleotides, the CDR3 is TGTGCCTGGAGTGTTAAGGGGGCGGACACTGAAGCTTTCTTT. Combining the CDR3 with reference TRBV30 and TRBJ1-1 gives the whole variable domain SQTIHQWPATLVQPVGSPLSLECTVEGTSNPNLYWYRQAAGRGLQLLFYSVGIGQISSEVPQNLSASRPQDRQFILSSKKLLLSDSGFYLCAWSVKGADTEAFFGQGTRLTVV.

The chain couples TRBV11-2 to TRBJ1-2, with D possibly being TRBD1 (6 bases). V lost 4 bases, J lost 2 bases, and 11 bases lay in between. CDR3 length equals 14 residues. CDR1 is SGHAT, CDR2 FQNNGV, per germline. In DNA, the CDR3 is TGTGCCAGCAGCTCCATCGGACAGAACTATGGCTACACCTTC. It yields the protein CASSSIGQNYGYTF.

This clone has a handful of counts. The CDR3 nucleotides read TGCAGCGTCCGTCCCGGGACAGGGAGCACTGAAGCTTTCTTT. This sequence encodes CSVRPGTGSTEAFF. The rearrangement uses TRBV29-1 and TRBJ1-1, with 9 positions matching TRBD1. The V gene end was trimmed by 6 bases and the J gene end by 4 bases; junction bases not matched to a gene: 9. Per the germline V gene, CDR1 is SQVTM and CDR2 is ANQGSEA. This CDR3 is built from 14 residues.

The chain employs TRBV18 and TRBJ2-2; D is uncertain. V shed 3 bases and J shed 6 bases, with 5 bases lying between them. The CDR3 has 12 residues. CDR1 and CDR2 (germline): KGHSH, LQKENI. This CDR3 reads CASSPPAGELFF. As DNA, the CDR3 is TGTGCCAGCTCACCCCCAGCCGGGGAGCTGTTTTTT.

The chain links TRBV5-1 to TRBJ2-1, with 10 bases identical to TRBD2. The CDR3 extends over 21 amino acids. J lost 5 bases, V lost 1 base, and 21 bases had no gene match. In germline, CDR1 is SGHRS, CDR2 YFSETQ. The CDR3 bases are TGCGCCAGCAGCTTGCGGTTGTCTAGCGGGGGCGCGACAGGGAAGAACAATGAGCAGTTCTTC. Translated: CASSLRLSSGGATGKNNEQFF.

This chain links TRBV15 with TRBJ1-2, with D tentatively TRBD1 (5 bases). Germline assignment: CDR1 LNHNV and CDR2 YYDKDF (reference sequence). With 1 base removed from V and 7 bases from J, the gap between germline ends came to 10 bases. This CDR3 comprises 13 residues. CDR3 protein: CATSRVGAPGYTF. The CDR3 nucleotides read TGTGCCACCAGCAGAGTTGGGGCTCCTGGCTACACCTTC. The full variable domain, in which reference TRBV15 and TRBJ1-2 provide the parts outside the CDR3, is DAMVIQNPRYQVTQFGKPVTLSCSQTLNHNVMYWYQQKSSQAPKLLFHYYDKDFNNEADTPDNFQSRRPNTSFCFLDIRSPGLGDTAMYLCATSRVGAPGYTFGSGTRLTVV.

A remark on this clone: In the same sample, other DNA sequences code for this CDR3. The chain has TRBV5-1 and TRBJ2-5; the D gene is possibly TRBD2 (5 bases). Germline V gene sequence: CDR1 SGHRS, CDR2 YFSETQ. V shed 4 bases and J shed 4 bases, with 8 bases lying between them. The CDR3 spans 12 residues. The CDR3 bases are TGCGCCAGCAGCGGAGGATCAGAGACCCAGTACTTC. It specifies CASSGGSETQYF.

The chain couples TRBV27 to TRBJ1-2, with TRBD1 identical over 8 bases. The ends lost 5 bases at V and 8 bases at J; junction bases unmatched: 10. Germline V gives CDR1 MNHEY, CDR2 SMNVEV (reference sequence). The CDR3 is made up of 14 amino acids. CDR3 in amino acids: CASSLHRGSEGYTF. The CDR3 DNA is TGTGCCAGCAGTCTACACAGGGGGAGTGAGGGCTACACCTTC.

The V and J genes are TRBV2 and TRBJ1-1, with D possibly matching TRBD1 (5 bases). V was clipped by 6 bases and J by 0 bases, with 14 bases between them. This CDR3 region has 15 residues. The germline V gene has CDR1 SNHLY and CDR2 FYNNEI. The CDR3: CASSEEGTMNTEAFF. DNA for the CDR3: TGTGCCAGCAGCGAGGAGGGGACCATGAACACTGAAGCTTTCTTT.

This chain uses TRBV6-5 with TRBJ1-2, with D possibly matching TRBD1 (6 bases). This CDR3 spans 14 amino acids. Germline V lookup: CDR1 MNHEY, CDR2 SVGAGI. The ends were cut back, 7 bases at V and 4 bases at J, with 16 bases in the middle. The CDR3 loop is CASTDPTGSYGYTF. The CDR3 region has the DNA TGTGCCAGCACCGACCCTACAGGGTCCTATGGCTACACCTTC.

This rearrangement joins TRBV7-6 to TRBJ2-5, with 9 bases identical to TRBD2. The CDR3 loop spans 15 amino acids. Looked up from germline, CDR1 is SGHVS and CDR2 is FNYEAQ. J was trimmed by 4 bases and V by 2 bases; bases with no gene match: 5. This CDR3 reads CASSLLSGGRETQYF. DNA of the CDR3: TGTGCCAGCAGCTTACTTAGCGGGGGAAGAGAGACCCAGTACTTC.

This clone was recorded only once. The rearrangement links TRBV30 to TRBJ1-1; D is ambiguous. The V gene lost 5 bases and the J gene lost 5 bases, with 9 bases spanning the gap. The CDR3 is made up of 11 amino acids. The germline CDR1 and CDR2 sequences are GTSNPN and SVGIG (reference sequence). The CDR3: CAWAVGTEAFF. CDR3 bases: TGTGCCTGGGCCGTTGGGACTGAAGCTTTCTTT.

The sample holds one count of this clone. This chain connects TRBV30 to TRBJ2-1; the D is unclear. The CDR3 totals 13 residues. The V end was cut by 2 bases, the J end by 2 bases, with 7 bases between. The germline gives CDR1 GTSNPN, CDR2 SVGIG (reference sequence). This CDR3 is CAWSFPPYNEQFF. The CDR3 coding sequence is TGTGCCTGGAGTTTCCCCCCCTACAATGAGCAGTTCTTC.

The rearrangement uses TRBV9 and TRBJ2-5, with no clear D. V was shortened by 4 bases and J by 7 bases, with 11 bases between the two germline ends. The CDR3 covers 12 residues. In germline, CDR1 is SGDLS, CDR2 YYNGEE. The CDR3: CASSKVKGTQYF. DNA of the CDR3: TGTGCCAGCAGCAAGGTTAAGGGGACCCAGTACTTC.